This is a list of T cell receptor beta chains from one sample in a study of cytomegalovirus exposure and HLA in healthy donors. Only in-frame clones appear in the TCRdb table, and some are missing; sequencing was by immunoSEQ multiplex PCR. Its table lists approximately 190,000 clones. The sequenced material came from PBMCs. The origin of the receptors is a boy between 10 and 17 years old in good health and CMV-seronegative. CDR3s include the opening cysteine and the closing phenylalanine or tryptophan. A D gene is named only where the DNA matches it firmly.

v_call,j_call,d_call,cdr3_nt,cdr3_aa
TRBV9,TRBJ1-5,NA,TGTGCCAGCAGCGCTTACAGGGAATCTCAGCCCCAGCATTTT,CASSAYRESQPQHF
TRBV10-1,TRBJ1-1,NA,TGCGCCAGCAGCGAAGGGGCAGGGGCGAACACTGAAGCTTTCTTT,CASSEGAGANTEAFF
TRBV5-4,TRBJ2-7,TRBD2,TGTGCCAGCAGCCCCACACCTAGCGGACACGAGCAGTACTTC,CASSPTPSGHEQYF
TRBV18,TRBJ1-3,NA,TGTGCCAGCCCACCACCGAGTGCCGGGGCTGGAAACACCATATATTTT,CASPPPSAGAGNTIYF
TRBV5-1,TRBJ2-1,NA,TGCGCCAGCAGCTTGGTCTCTAGTATAAATGAGCAGTTCTTC,CASSLVSSINEQFF
TRBV7-2,TRBJ2-7,NA,TGTGCCAGCAGCCGGATCCGGGTTGGGGAGCAGTACTTC,CASSRIRVGEQYF
TRBV7-2,TRBJ2-2,TRBD1,TGTGCCAGTCTAAAGGCCGGGACAGGGGTCGGCACCGGGGAGCTGTTTTTT,CASLKAGTGVGTGELFF
TRBV4-1,TRBJ2-1,TRBD2,TGCGCCAGCAGCCAAACAGTAGCGGGGGGTCTCAATGAGCAGTTCTTC,CASSQTVAGGLNEQFF
TRBV5-1,TRBJ1-1,NA,TGCGCCAGCAGCAATAATACCGGGGGGCGATCTGAAGCTTTCTTT,CASSNNTGGRSEAFF
TRBV25-1,TRBJ2-7,NA,TGTGCCGCAGGGGATCTCTCCTACGAGCAGTACTTC,CAAGDLSYEQYF
TRBV10-3,TRBJ1-6,TRBD1,TGTGCCACGACACAGGGGCTGGCTAATTCACCCCTCCACTTT,CATTQGLANSPLHF
TRBV15,TRBJ1-4,TRBD1,TGTGCCACCAGCGGAGAGATCAGGGGGCCAAGTGAAAAACTGTTTTTT,CATSGEIRGPSEKLFF
TRBV29-1,TRBJ2-1,TRBD2,TGCAGCGTTGGCGGACTAGCGGGGGGCAACAATGAGCAGTTCTTC,CSVGGLAGGNNEQFF
TRBV5-6,TRBJ2-5,TRBD1,TGTGCCAGCAGCTCCGTGACAGGGTTAGAGACCCAGTACTTC,CASSSVTGLETQYF
TRBV6-5,TRBJ2-1,NA,TGTGCCAGCAGTTACCCACTCCCACAGGGGGGGAGTGAGCAGTTCTTC,CASSYPLPQGGSEQFF
TRBV18,TRBJ1-6,NA,TGTGCCAGCTCACCTATTTCGGAGGGCTATAATTCACCCCTCCACTTT,CASSPISEGYNSPLHF
TRBV29-1,TRBJ1-2,NA,TGCAGCGTTGAGAGGGTGGGCTACACCTTC,CSVERVGYTF
TRBV7-2,TRBJ2-7,TRBD1,TGTGCCAGCAGCGAGACGGGACAGGGGGCGGTCGAGCAGTACTTC,CASSETGQGAVEQYF
TRBV28,TRBJ2-2,TRBD2,TGTGCCAGCTCGACTAGCAGTTTAAACACCGGGGAGCTGTTTTTT,CASSTSSLNTGELFF
TRBV30,TRBJ2-1,TRBD2,TGTGCCTGGACTGGACTAGCGGGGCGACAGAGCTCCTACAATGAGCAGTTCTTC,CAWTGLAGRQSSYNEQFF
TRBV11-3,TRBJ2-2,TRBD2,TGTGCCAGCAGCTCCGGGACTAGCGGGGGGGCCTCGGTAGGAACCGGGGAGCTGTTTTTT,CASSSGTSGGASVGTGELFF
TRBV7-2,TRBJ1-2,TRBD1,TGTGCCAGCAGCCGTCAGGGGGCTGCCTATGGCTACACCTTC,CASSRQGAAYGYTF
TRBV18,TRBJ1-2,NA,TGTGCCAGCTCACCCGACAGTTACTATGGCTACACCTTC,CASSPDSYYGYTF
TRBV9,TRBJ1-1,TRBD1,TGTGCCAGCAGCCCTCGGGACAGGGTGGTTGAAGCTTTCTTT,CASSPRDRVVEAFF
TRBV11-3,TRBJ2-2,NA,TGTGCCAGCAGCTTAGGCGGGGCGGGAAGAACCGGGGAGCTGTTTTTT,CASSLGGAGRTGELFF
TRBV29-1,TRBJ2-2,NA,TGCAGCGTTCTACTAGCACCCCCGAACACCGGGGAGCTGTTTTTT,CSVLLAPPNTGELFF